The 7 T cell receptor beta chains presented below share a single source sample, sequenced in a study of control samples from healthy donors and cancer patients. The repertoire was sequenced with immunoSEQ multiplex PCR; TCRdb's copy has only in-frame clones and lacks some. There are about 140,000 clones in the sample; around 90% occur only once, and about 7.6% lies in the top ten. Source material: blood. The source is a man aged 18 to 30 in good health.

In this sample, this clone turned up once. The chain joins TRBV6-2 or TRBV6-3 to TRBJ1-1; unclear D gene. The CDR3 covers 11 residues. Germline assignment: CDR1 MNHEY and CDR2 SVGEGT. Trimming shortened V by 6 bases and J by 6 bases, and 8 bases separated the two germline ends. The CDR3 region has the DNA TGTGCCAGCAGCTATCCGGCTGAAGCTTTCTTT. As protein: CASSYPAEAFF.

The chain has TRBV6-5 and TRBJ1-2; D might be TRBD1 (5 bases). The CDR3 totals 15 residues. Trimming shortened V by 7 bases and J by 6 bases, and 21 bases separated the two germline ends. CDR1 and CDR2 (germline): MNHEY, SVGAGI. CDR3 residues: CASTQTRGRLNGYTF. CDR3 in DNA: TGTGCCAGCACTCAAACTCGGGGCAGATTAAATGGCTACACCTTC.

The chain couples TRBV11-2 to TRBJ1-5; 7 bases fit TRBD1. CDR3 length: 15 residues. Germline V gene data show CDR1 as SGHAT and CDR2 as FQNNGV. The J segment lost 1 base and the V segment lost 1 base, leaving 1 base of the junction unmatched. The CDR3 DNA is TGTGCCAGCAGCTTAGGACAGGGAAGCAATCAGCCCCAGCATTTT. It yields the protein CASSLGQGSNQPQHF.

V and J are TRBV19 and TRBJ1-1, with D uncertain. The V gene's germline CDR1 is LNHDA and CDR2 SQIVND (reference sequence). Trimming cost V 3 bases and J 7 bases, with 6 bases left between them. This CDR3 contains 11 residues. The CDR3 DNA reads TGTGCCAGTAGTATCGGCGGTGAAGCTTTCTTT. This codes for CASSIGGEAFF.

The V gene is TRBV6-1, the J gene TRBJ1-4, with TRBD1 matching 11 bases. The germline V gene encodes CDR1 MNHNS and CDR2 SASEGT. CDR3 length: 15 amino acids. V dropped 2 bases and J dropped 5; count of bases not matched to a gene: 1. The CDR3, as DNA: TGTGCCAGCAGTGAACGGGACAGGGGGAATGAAAAACTGTTTTTT. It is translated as CASSERDRGNEKLFF.

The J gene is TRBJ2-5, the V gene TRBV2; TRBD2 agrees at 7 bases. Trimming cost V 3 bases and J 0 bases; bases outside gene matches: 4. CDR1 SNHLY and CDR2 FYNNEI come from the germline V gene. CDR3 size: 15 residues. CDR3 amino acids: CASSEGLTYQETQYF. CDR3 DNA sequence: TGTGCCAGCAGTGAGGGACTAACTTACCAAGAGACCCAGTACTTC.

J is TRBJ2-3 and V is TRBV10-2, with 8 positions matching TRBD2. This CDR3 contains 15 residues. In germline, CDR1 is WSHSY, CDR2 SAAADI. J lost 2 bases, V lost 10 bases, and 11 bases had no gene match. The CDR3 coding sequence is TGCGCCACCAGAGCCAGCGGGGGATACACAGATACGCAGTATTTT. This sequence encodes CATRASGGYTDTQYF.